This is a list of T cell receptor beta chains from one sample in a study of control samples from healthy donors and cancer patients. Clones were sequenced by immunoSEQ multiplex PCR, and TCRdb holds only the in-frame ones, with some missing. Of some 150,000 clones listed, roughly 89% are singletons. The sequencing input was blood. The receptors derive from a man younger than 30 in good health. Both conserved end residues are part of each CDR3. A D gene is named only where the DNA matches it firmly. For some rows the clone size is stated as once, few or many, or as a class when expanded; others skip it.

d_call j_call clone_size v_call cdr3_nt cdr3_aa
- TRBJ2-3 - TRBV5-4 TGTGCCAGCAGCTCAGCACGGGGGGCGTTCACAGATACGCAGTATTTT CASSSARGAFTDTQYF
- TRBJ1-2 - TRBV5-6 TGTGCCAGCAGCTTGGATGTGGCAGGGATAGATGGCTACACCTTC CASSLDVAGIDGYTF
- TRBJ1-1 - TRBV20-1 TGCAGCTCAGAACTAAGGTGGGAAGCTTTCTTT CSSELRWEAFF
TRBD1 TRBJ2-2 - TRBV9 TGTGCCAGCAGCTCCCGGGTGGGGACAGGGCGATCCGGGGAGCTGTTTTTT CASSSRVGTGRSGELFF
TRBD2 TRBJ2-2 - TRBV14 TGTGCCAGCAGCCCGTTAGCGGGGGGGCCGGACGGGGAGCTGTTTTTT CASSPLAGGPDGELFF
- TRBJ2-7 - TRBV4-3 TGCGCCAGCAGCCAAGGTACAGGGAACTCCTACGAGCAGTACTTC CASSQGTGNSYEQYF
- TRBJ1-1 - TRBV5-8 TGTGCCAGCAGCTTTACCTCAACGGGGTTAGAAGCTTTCTTT CASSFTSTGLEAFF
TRBD1 TRBJ1-6 few TRBV5-1 TGCGCCAGCAGCCGGGACAGGGTCAGCCTCTATAATTCACCCCTCCACTTT CASSRDRVSLYNSPLHF
TRBD1 TRBJ2-2 - TRBV7-7 TGTGCCAGCAGCCAGACACAACGGACAGGGCACACCGGGGAGCTGTTTTTT CASSQTQRTGHTGELFF
TRBD1 TRBJ1-6 - TRBV19 TGTGCCAGTACCCCACAGGGGGCTATTAACTCACCCCTCCACTTT CASTPQGAINSPLHF
- TRBJ1-3 - TRBV4-2 TGTGCCAGCAGCCAAACTAACGCCCGGGGAAACACCATATATTTT CASSQTNARGNTIYF
- TRBJ1-5 - TRBV12-1 TGTGCCAGCAGCTCGGGGCGGGCGGGGGGTCAGCCCCAGCATTTT CASSSGRAGGQPQHF
TRBD2 TRBJ2-5 - TRBV3-1/TRBV3-2 TGTGCCAGCAGCCTTTGGACTAGACGGGAGACCCAGTACTTC CASSLWTRRETQYF
TRBD2 TRBJ2-5 - TRBV9 TGTGCCAGCAGCCCCTCCCCACTAGCGGCCCAAGAGACCCAGTACTTC CASSPSPLAAQETQYF
TRBD1 TRBJ1-2 - TRBV20-1 TGCAGTGCTAGTGCCCTCCCCGGGACAGGGGCGAACTATGGCTACACCTTC CSASALPGTGANYGYTF
- TRBJ1-4 - TRBV19 TGTGCCAGTACCACCACAGGGCAATGGGAAAAACTGTTTTTT CASTTTGQWEKLFF
- TRBJ1-6 - TRBV28 TGTGCCAGCAGCCCCGACTATAATTCACCCCTCCACTTT CASSPDYNSPLHF
- TRBJ2-6 - TRBV11-2 TGTGCCAGCAGCTTGACCTCAGGGTCCGGGGCCAACGTCCTGACTTTC CASSLTSGSGANVLTF
TRBD2 TRBJ2-5 - TRBV27 TGTGCCAGCAGTAGCGGACTAGGATCGAGGGAGACCCAGTACTTC CASSSGLGSRETQYF
TRBD2 TRBJ2-7 - TRBV5-6 TGTGCCAGCAGCTGGGGAAGCGGGGGACTTTACGAGCAGTACTTC CASSWGSGGLYEQYF
TRBD2 TRBJ2-1 - TRBV7-2 TGTGCCAGCAGCTTAGCGGGGACGGGGGGGCCGGGCAATGAGCAGTTCTTC CASSLAGTGGPGNEQFF
- TRBJ2-7 - TRBV5-6 TGTGCCAGCAGCACACTAACCTACGAGCAGTACTTC CASSTLTYEQYF
TRBD1 TRBJ1-1 - TRBV13 TGTGCCAGCAGCTTAGGCAGGGGGCTGATTGAAGCTTTCTTT CASSLGRGLIEAFF
- TRBJ2-3 - TRBV3-1/TRBV3-2 TGTGCCAGCAGCCTATCGTCCATTAAAAGATCTCGCGCAGATACGCAGTATTTT CASSLSSIKRSRADTQYF
- TRBJ1-5 - TRBV10-3 TGTGCCATCAGTGAGTTGGAGAATCAGCCCCAGCATTTT CAISELENQPQHF
- TRBJ1-2 - TRBV30 TGTGCCTGGAGTAGGATCTATGGCTACACCTTC CAWSRIYGYTF
TRBD1 TRBJ2-5 - TRBV7-6 TGTGCCACCGAAGACAGGGGGTACCAAGAGACCCAGTACTTC CATEDRGYQETQYF
- TRBJ1-2 - TRBV25-1 TGTGCCAGCAGTGATTACCGGGGGCATGGCTACACCTTC CASSDYRGHGYTF
TRBD2 TRBJ2-1 - TRBV28 TGTGCCAGCAGTTTCGAAATTCTTGGGACTAGCGGGGGGGCCCGCAATGAGCAGTTCTTC CASSFEILGTSGGARNEQFF
- TRBJ1-3 - TRBV5-1 TGCGCCAGCAGCTTGGGTGGGGAGATTGGAAACACCATATATTTT CASSLGGEIGNTIYF
TRBD2 TRBJ2-7 - TRBV27 TGTGCCAGCAGTGCCGGACTAGCGGGGGCTAGGGACGAGCAGTACTTC CASSAGLAGARDEQYF
- TRBJ1-2 - TRBV12-3/TRBV12-4 TGTGCCAGCAGCCCCACAGAGAACTATGGCTACACCTTC CASSPTENYGYTF
- TRBJ2-1 - TRBV29-1 TGCAGCGTTGGTAGCGCGGGGCGCCGTGAGCAGTTCTTC CSVGSAGRREQFF
TRBD1 TRBJ1-2 once TRBV4-1 TGCGCCAGCAGCCAAGATACGGCAGGGGGTAAACTCTATGGCTACACCTTC CASSQDTAGGKLYGYTF
- TRBJ2-3 - TRBV18 TGTGCCAGCTCACCACCGGCGGGCACAGATACGCAGTATTTT CASSPPAGTDTQYF
- TRBJ1-2 - TRBV6-5 TGTGCCAGCAGTTGGGGTAGGGACTATGGCTACACCTTC CASSWGRDYGYTF
- TRBJ2-2 - TRBV6-5 TGTGCCAGCAGGAAAGACTTAATCGGGGAGCTGTTTTTT CASRKDLIGELFF
- TRBJ1-5 - TRBV2 TGTGCCAGCAGGGGATTTAGTAGCAATCAGCCCCAGCATTTT CASRGFSSNQPQHF
- TRBJ1-1 - TRBV30 TGTGCCTGGAGTGGCAGGGTTAGCACTGAAGCTTTCTTT CAWSGRVSTEAFF
- TRBJ1-4 - TRBV2 TGTGCCAGCAGTGAAGCAGGGGCAGGGGTAAATGAAAAACTGTTTTTT CASSEAGAGVNEKLFF
- TRBJ1-1 - TRBV10-2 TGCGCCAGCAAAGTCACGAGGGGGATAGGGACTGAAGCTTTCTTT CASKVTRGIGTEAFF
- TRBJ1-2 - TRBV18 TGTGCCAGCTCACCCGACGGGGGGGCCCTCTATGGCTACACCTTC CASSPDGGALYGYTF
- TRBJ1-3 - TRBV15 TGTGCCACCAGGTACACACCGAACTCTGGAAACACCATATATTTT CATRYTPNSGNTIYF
- TRBJ1-2 - TRBV15 TGTGCCACCAGCAGGGTGGGGAATATGGGGCCTTATGGCTACACCTTC CATSRVGNMGPYGYTF
- TRBJ1-2 - TRBV7-2 TGTGCCAGCAGACCTGACTCGCTGGGTGGCTACACCTTC CASRPDSLGGYTF